This is a list of T cell receptor beta chains from one sample in a study of blood T cell repertoires in COVID-19. Clones were read by immunoSEQ multiplex PCR, and TCRdb kept only the in-frame ones, dropping some. The sample carries approximately 200,000 clones, 80% to 90% recorded once. Sequencing was carried out using PBMCs or T cells enriched from blood (not recorded which). These receptors came from a woman in her late teens or twenties in a cohort exposed to, infected with or recovered from COVID-19 (not recorded which). Each CDR3 is given with its conserved first and last residue. D genes are given only for firm matches. Some rows mark clone size as missing; the rest say once, few, many or name a class of expanded clone.

TRBJ1-1 | NA | TRBV2 | NA | CASSPRGSGAEAFF | TGTGCCAGCAGTCCCCGGGGGTCAGGCGCTGAAGCTTTCTTT
TRBJ2-1 | NA | TRBV18 | TRBD2 | CASSPIAGDDNEQFF | TGTGCCAGCTCACCCATAGCGGGGGATGACAATGAGCAGTTCTTC
TRBJ1-1 | few | TRBV29-1 | NA | CSVVRVLNTEAFF | TGCAGCGTTGTTAGAGTATTGAACACTGAAGCTTTCTTT
TRBJ2-5 | NA | TRBV5-1 | TRBD2 | CASSLTSVRETQYF | TGCGCCAGCAGCCTGACTAGCGTTCGCGAGACCCAGTACTTC
TRBJ2-1 | NA | TRBV7-8 | TRBD2 | CASSLRGLVAGGDNEQFF | TGTGCCAGCAGCTTAAGAGGGCTTGTAGCGGGGGGAGACAATGAGCAGTTCTTC
TRBJ1-1 | few | TRBV6-1 | NA | CASSEVETWNTEAFF | TGTGCCAGCAGTGAAGTTGAGACTTGGAACACTGAAGCTTTCTTT
TRBJ2-3 | NA | TRBV13 | TRBD2 | CASSPVLAGGQWADTQYF | TGTGCCAGCAGCCCCGTACTAGCGGGAGGGCAGTGGGCAGATACGCAGTATTTT
TRBJ2-2 | once | TRBV5-3 | TRBD1 | CASSGTANTGELFF | TGTGCCAGCTCGGGGACAGCGAACACCGGGGAGCTGTTTTTT
TRBJ2-3 | NA | TRBV9 | TRBD2 | CASSWTSLNTDTQYF | TGTGCCAGCAGCTGGACTAGCCTTAACACAGATACGCAGTATTTT
TRBJ2-5 | NA | TRBV19 | NA | CASSIRPPGGGETQYF | TGTGCCAGTAGTATAAGGCCCCCCGGGGGTGGGGAGACCCAGTACTTC
TRBJ1-1 | once | TRBV5-4 | NA | CASSLDGGGDTEAFF | TGTGCCAGCAGCTTGGATGGGGGAGGGGACACTGAAGCTTTCTTT
TRBJ1-2 | NA | TRBV7-9 | NA | CASSIRQERGYGYTF | TGTGCCAGCAGCATCAGACAGGAGAGAGGCTATGGCTACACCTTC
TRBJ1-4 | NA | TRBV11-2 | TRBD1 | CASSLGDSPTNEKLFF | TGTGCCAGCAGCTTAGGGGACAGTCCTACTAATGAAAAACTGTTTTTT
TRBJ2-2 | NA | TRBV30 | TRBD2 | CAWSVWVAGGPWNTGELFF | TGTGCCTGGAGTGTCTGGGTAGCGGGAGGGCCTTGGAACACCGGGGAGCTGTTTTTT
TRBJ1-5 | NA | TRBV3-1/TRBV3-2 | NA | CASSQSFQVSNQPQHF | TGTGCCAGCAGCCAATCTTTCCAGGTGAGCAATCAGCCCCAGCATTTT
TRBJ2-3 | NA | TRBV5-1 | TRBD2 | CASSLGGGASDTQYF | TGCGCCAGCAGCTTAGGCGGGGGGGCTTCAGATACGCAGTATTTT
TRBJ2-5 | NA | TRBV11-2 | TRBD2 | CASSIRTSGRMETQYF | TGTGCCAGCAGCATTCGGACTAGCGGGAGAATGGAGACCCAGTACTTC
TRBJ2-3 | NA | TRBV28 | TRBD1 | CASRTQGAQEDTQYF | TGTGCCAGCAGAACACAGGGGGCGCAGGAAGATACGCAGTATTTT
TRBJ1-3 | NA | TRBV29-1 | NA | CSATGNSGNTIYF | TGCAGCGCTACAGGGAACTCTGGAAACACCATATATTTT
TRBJ2-1 | few | TRBV5-1 | NA | CASSWDFSSYNEQFF | TGCGCCAGCAGCTGGGACTTCAGCTCCTACAATGAGCAGTTCTTC
TRBJ1-3 | NA | TRBV11-2 | NA | CASSLDKGDTDSGNTIYF | TGTGCCAGCAGCTTAGATAAGGGGGACACAGACTCTGGAAACACCATATATTTT
TRBJ1-2 | NA | TRBV28 | TRBD1 | CASIFGSTGSGYTF | TGTGCCAGCATCTTTGGGTCGACAGGGAGCGGCTACACCTTC
TRBJ1-2 | NA | TRBV24-1 | TRBD1 | CATSEFIEDRGDSNYGYTF | TGTGCCACCAGTGAGTTTATTGAGGACAGGGGGGATTCTAACTATGGCTACACCTTC
TRBJ1-2 | NA | TRBV5-1 | NA | CASSLEQGMGGYTF | TGCGCCAGCAGCTTGGAGCAGGGGATGGGAGGCTACACCTTC
TRBJ2-2 | NA | TRBV28 | NA | CASSLTFGATGELFF | TGTGCCAGCAGTTTAACATTTGGGGCCACCGGGGAGCTGTTTTTT
TRBJ2-1 | NA | TRBV9 | NA | CASSDDRMEQFF | TGTGCCAGCAGCGATGACAGGATGGAGCAGTTCTTC
TRBJ1-4 | NA | TRBV19 | NA | CASSTTYRGTRSEKLFF | TGTGCCAGTTCGACGACCTATAGAGGTACTCGATCCGAAAAACTGTTTTTT
TRBJ2-4 | few | TRBV29-1 | TRBD1 | CSVVGDRGPDIQYF | TGCAGCGTTGTGGGGGACAGGGGGCCGGACATTCAGTACTTC
TRBJ2-3 | NA | TRBV24-1 | NA | CATSGQGINTQYF | TGTGCCACCAGTGGTCAGGGAATAAATACGCAGTATTTT
TRBJ1-1 | few | TRBV5-4 | NA | CASSLSPNTEAFF | TGTGCCAGCAGCCTATCTCCGAACACTGAAGCTTTCTTT
TRBJ1-4 | NA | TRBV15 | NA | CATSGQTNEKLFF | TGTGCCACCTCCGGACAGACTAATGAAAAACTGTTTTTT
TRBJ1-6 | NA | TRBV30 | NA | CAWSELSGGYSPLHF | TGTGCCTGGAGTGAACTCTCCGGGGGGTATTCACCCCTCCACTTT
TRBJ1-4 | once | TRBV28 | TRBD1 | CASTPGTVNEKLFF | TGTGCCAGCACCCCTGGGACAGTTAATGAAAAACTGTTTTTT
TRBJ2-5 | once | TRBV15 | NA | CATSEGLQETQYF | TGTGCCACCAGCGAGGGACTCCAAGAGACCCAGTACTTC
TRBJ2-3 | NA | TRBV3-1/TRBV3-2 | TRBD2 | CASSPQWGLAGGGADTQYF | TGTGCCAGCAGCCCCCAGTGGGGACTAGCGGGGGGCGGGGCAGATACGCAGTATTTT
TRBJ2-3 | NA | TRBV5-1 | NA | CASSLETAGGTDTQYF | TGCGCCAGCAGCTTGGAGACGGCAGGGGGCACAGATACGCAGTATTTT
TRBJ1-1 | NA | TRBV27 | NA | CASSLEGMNTEAFF | TGTGCCAGCAGTTTAGAGGGAATGAACACTGAAGCTTTCTTT
TRBJ2-5 | NA | TRBV29-1 | TRBD1 | CSGLGQGQETQYF | TGCAGCGGGCTGGGACAGGGGCAAGAGACCCAGTACTTC
TRBJ2-1 | NA | TRBV5-1 | TRBD2 | CASSLGLGLANNEQFF | TGCGCCAGCAGCTTGGGTCTGGGACTAGCCAACAATGAGCAGTTCTTC
TRBJ2-1 | NA | TRBV19 | TRBD2 | CASSMTPMSAGYNEQFF | TGTGCCAGTAGTATGACCCCTATGTCAGCGGGGTACAATGAGCAGTTCTTC
TRBJ2-5 | NA | TRBV19 | TRBD1 | CASSGQAEETQYF | TGTGCCAGCTCGGGACAGGCGGAAGAGACCCAGTACTTC
TRBJ2-7 | few | TRBV6-5 | TRBD1 | CASRQGVGSDYEQYF | TGTGCCAGCAGACAGGGGGTAGGTTCGGACTACGAGCAGTACTTC
TRBJ2-1 | NA | TRBV3-1/TRBV3-2 | NA | CASSQDSSAYNEQFF | TGTGCCAGCAGCCAAGATTCTAGCGCATACAATGAGCAGTTCTTC
TRBJ1-1 | NA | TRBV3-1/TRBV3-2 | NA | CASSTQLDTEAFF | TGTGCCAGCAGCACGCAGTTGGACACTGAAGCTTTCTTT
TRBJ1-2 | NA | TRBV6-5 | TRBD1 | CASNPGQGGYGYTF | TGTGCCAGCAACCCGGGACAGGGAGGCTATGGCTACACCTTC
TRBJ2-7 | few | TRBV28 | NA | CASGARSIEQYF | TGTGCCAGCGGGGCCAGGTCTATCGAGCAGTACTTC
TRBJ1-5 | NA | TRBV4-2 | NA | CASSQDSTNNQPQHF | TGTGCCAGCAGCCAAGACTCTACCAACAATCAGCCCCAGCATTTT
TRBJ1-6 | once | TRBV10-3 | NA | CAISESLGGRSPLHF | TGTGCCATCAGTGAGTCGTTAGGGGGAAGGTCACCCCTCCACTTT
TRBJ2-7 | NA | TRBV29-1 | NA | CSVGDSNEQYF | TGCAGCGTTGGCGATTCCAACGAGCAGTACTTC
TRBJ1-1 | NA | TRBV7-3 | TRBD1 | CASSQGQITEAFF | TGTGCCAGCAGCCAGGGACAGATAACTGAAGCTTTCTTT
TRBJ1-6 | few | TRBV28 | NA | CASNVGSSPLHF | TGTGCCAGCAACGTGGGGAGTTCACCCCTCCACTTT
TRBJ2-1 | few | TRBV7-3 | NA | CASSPGRDSYNEQFF | TGTGCCAGCAGCCCAGGAAGAGACTCCTACAATGAGCAGTTCTTC
TRBJ1-1 | NA | TRBV19 | NA | CASTILPRGGTTEAFF | TGTGCCAGTACCATCCTCCCCCGGGGGGGCACGACTGAAGCTTTCTTT
TRBJ1-5 | NA | TRBV5-1 | NA | CASSLVGGNQPQHF | TGCGCCAGCAGCTTGGTGGGGGGTAATCAGCCCCAGCATTTT
TRBJ1-5 | NA | TRBV30 | TRBD1 | CAWSPPNRGRQPQHF | TGTGCCTGGAGCCCTCCGAACAGGGGACGACAGCCCCAGCATTTT
TRBJ1-5 | NA | TRBV15 | NA | CATSRDREVQPQHF | TGTGCCACCAGCAGAGATAGGGAGGTCCAGCCCCAGCATTTT
TRBJ2-7 | NA | TRBV27 | NA | CASSLLPSGHEQYF | TGTGCCAGCAGTTTACTACCCTCTGGGCACGAGCAGTACTTC
TRBJ1-1 | NA | TRBV29-1 | TRBD1 | CSVEWTGGMWTEAFF | TGCAGCGTTGAATGGACAGGGGGCATGTGGACTGAAGCTTTCTTT
TRBJ1-1 | NA | TRBV19 | NA | CASTPGAFF | TGTGCCAGTACCCCCGGAGCTTTCTTT
TRBJ2-2 | NA | TRBV11-2 | TRBD2 | CASSPQRDATGELFF | TGTGCCAGCAGCCCTCAGCGGGACGCCACCGGGGAGCTGTTTTTT